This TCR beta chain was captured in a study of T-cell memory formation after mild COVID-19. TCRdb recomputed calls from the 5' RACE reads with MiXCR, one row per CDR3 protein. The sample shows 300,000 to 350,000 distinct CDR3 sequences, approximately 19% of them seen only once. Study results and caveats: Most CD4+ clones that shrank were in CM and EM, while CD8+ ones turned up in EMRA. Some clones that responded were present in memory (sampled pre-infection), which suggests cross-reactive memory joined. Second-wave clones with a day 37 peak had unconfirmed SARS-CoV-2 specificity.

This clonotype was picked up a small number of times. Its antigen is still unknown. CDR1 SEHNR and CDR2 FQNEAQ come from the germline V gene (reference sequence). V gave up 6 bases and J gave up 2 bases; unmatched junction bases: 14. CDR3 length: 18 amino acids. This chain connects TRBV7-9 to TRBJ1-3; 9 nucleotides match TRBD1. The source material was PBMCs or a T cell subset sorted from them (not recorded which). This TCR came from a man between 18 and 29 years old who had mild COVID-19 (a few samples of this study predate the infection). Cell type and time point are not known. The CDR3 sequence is CASSQWTGVAWTGNTIYF. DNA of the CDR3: TGTGCCAGCAGTCAGTGGACAGGGGTTGCATGGACTGGAAACACCATATATTTT. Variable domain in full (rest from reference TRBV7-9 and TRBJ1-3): DTGVSQNPRHKITKRGQNVTFRCDPISEHNRLYWYRQTLGQGPEFLTYFQNEAQLEKSRLLSDRFSAERPKGSFSTLEIQRTEQGDSAMYLCASSQWTGVAWTGNTIYFGEGSWLTVV.